This T cell receptor (beta chain) was obtained from a study of cytomegalovirus exposure and HLA in healthy donors. The PCR was carried out with 60 Vbeta primers and 13 Jbeta primers. The method was immunoSEQ multiplex PCR; TCRdb's version includes in-frame clones alone and lacks a portion of them. The table includes 150,000 to 200,000 clones, 75% to 85% detected once. CDR3 size: 17 residues. Per germline, CDR1 SGHTA and CDR2 FQGTGA. Trimming at V came to 2 bases and at J to 2 bases, leaving 8 bases not matched to a gene. What was sequenced was PBMCs. This sequence joins TRBV7-3 and TRBJ2-3; 9 bases fit TRBD2. The receptor was isolated from a woman aged 50 to 60 in good health and CMV-seronegative. CDR3 region: CASSLSGTSSYTDTQYF. The CDR3 DNA reads as TGTGCCAGCAGCTTATCCGGGACTAGCAGTTACACAGATACGCAGTATTTT.